This T cell receptor (beta chain) is drawn from a study of beta chain bispecific antibodies for T cell cancers. Study details: The leukemia lines expressed TRBV12-3 (Jurkat) and TRBV5-5 (HPB-ALL).

Germline CDR1 reads MNHEY; CDR2 reads SMNVEV (reference sequence). CDR3 length: 16 amino acids. The V end lost 5 bases, the J end lost 4 bases, and 19 bases lay between the germline ends. This clonotype showed up many times. Its target is unknown. TCRdb recomputed calls from the 5' RACE reads with MiXCR, one row per CDR3 protein. The data show 20,000 to 25,000 distinct CDR3 sequences, approximately 2% seen once. The study's findings and limits: Versus anti-CD19, anti-TRBV12 exposure cut the TRBV12-3 share of TRBV signal by roughly 99%. Normal T cells contributed less of the targeted TRBV signal than the leukemia cells did. Apart from targeted and closely related genes, other TRBV families appeared unaffected by TRBV-directed bispecific antibodies. Anti-TRBV5-5 antibody staining may include highly similar TRBV5-6 cells.

Either OKT3 anti-CD3 antibody or CD3/CD28 beads expanded T cells from blood mononuclear cells over approximately 3 days. The chain has TRBV27 and TRBJ2-3; a weak D match, TRBD1 (6 bases). The sequenced sample was healthy donor T cells cultured with leukemia cells, obtained from a culture containing a bispecific antibody targeting TCR Vbeta12. This TCR was recovered from a human donor in good health. Some clones in this sample may be carry-over from other donors' samples. This CDR3 reads CASSDLGMQGPDTQYF. In nucleotides, the CDR3 is TGTGCCAGCAGTGACTTAGGGATGCAGGGGCCAGATACGCAGTATTTT.